This entry lists 31 T cell receptor beta chains sequenced from one sample in a study of OX40 agonist ivuxolimab in advanced cancers. TCRdb's copy holds only in-frame clones and misses some; the assay was immunoSEQ multiplex PCR. This table holds approximately 41,000 clones, approximately 87% found once. The input for sequencing was CD4+ or CD8+ T cells sorted from blood, taken in a trial of the OX40 agonist ivuxolimab. Source of these receptors: an adult with an advanced solid tumor such as melanoma, head and neck, liver or kidney cancer.

The V gene is TRBV11-3, the J gene TRBJ2-1, with 13 positions matching TRBD2. This CDR3 is built from 15 residues. V shed 8 bases, J shed 8 bases, and the junction held 9 bases outside the gene matches. CDR1 and CDR2 (germline): SGHNT, YENEEA. This chain's CDR3 is CASADGTSGKDEQFF. The CDR3 DNA sequence: TGTGCCAGCGCCGACGGGACTAGCGGGAAAGATGAGCAGTTCTTC. Drawing the rest from reference TRBV11-3 and TRBJ2-1, the complete variable domain is EAGVVQSPRYKIIEKKQPVAFWCNPISGHNTLYWYLQNLGQGPELLIRYENEEAVDDSQLPKDRFSAERLKGVDSTLKIQPAELGDSAVYLCASADGTSGKDEQFFGPGTRLTVL.

The V and J genes are TRBV19 and TRBJ2-1; 9 bases align to TRBD2. This CDR3 comprises 16 residues. In germline, CDR1 is LNHDA, CDR2 SQIVND (reference sequence). V shed 1 base, J shed 3 bases, and the junction held 4 bases outside the gene matches. The CDR3 nucleotides read TGTGCCAGTAGTATAGCGGCTAGCGGGATCTACAATGAGCAGTTCTTC. Encoded protein: CASSIAASGIYNEQFF.

The chain joins TRBV4-2 to TRBJ2-5, with D tentatively TRBD2 (5 bases). The V gene's germline CDR1 is LGHNA and CDR2 YNFKEQ. V was clipped by 0 bases and J by 1 base, with 9 bases between them. The CDR3 has 15 residues. The CDR3 bases are TGTGCCAGCAGCCAAGAGTCCAGCGGCCAAGAGACCCAGTACTTC. It specifies CASSQESSGQETQYF.

The rearrangement joins TRBV6-1 to TRBJ1-3; D unresolved. This CDR3 comprises 12 residues. Per the germline V gene, CDR1 is MNHNS and CDR2 is SASEGT. V shed 7 bases and J shed 3 bases, with 7 bases lying between them. As DNA, the CDR3 is TGTGCCAGCAACAGAAGTGGAAACACCATATATTTT. Its protein is CASNRSGNTIYF.

The V and J genes are TRBV19 and TRBJ1-1, with D possibly matching TRBD1 (6 bases). V gave up 9 bases and J gave up 10 bases, with 24 bases separating them. The CDR3 totals 14 residues. The germline V gene has CDR1 LNHDA and CDR2 SQIVND (reference sequence). The CDR3 spells CASTKRGGNGGAFF. CDR3 sequence (DNA): TGTGCCAGCACCAAACGTGGGGGCAACGGCGGAGCTTTCTTT.

The gene calls are TRBV18 and TRBJ1-4, with D perhaps TRBD1 (5 bases). The CDR3 contains 15 residues. V dropped 0 bases and J dropped 7 bases, with 12 bases sitting between them. The germline V gene has CDR1 KGHSH and CDR2 LQKENI. The CDR3 sequence: CASSPPSGRSEKLFF. In DNA, the CDR3 is TGTGCCAGCTCACCACCCTCAGGGCGAAGTGAAAAACTGTTTTTT. The complete variable domain, with remaining parts taken from reference TRBV18 and TRBJ1-4, reads NAGVMQNPRHLVRRRGQEARLRCSPMKGHSHVYWYRQLPEEGLKFMVYLQKENIIDESGMPKERFSAEFPKEGPSILRIQQVVRGDSAAYFCASSPPSGRSEKLFFGSGTQLSVL.

The gene calls are TRBV10-3 and TRBJ2-3; tentative D call: TRBD1 (6 bases). Germline V CDR1 and CDR2: ENHRY, SYGVKD. The V gene lost 3 bases and the J gene lost 4 bases, with 11 bases spanning the gap. The CDR3 contains 14 residues. The DNA of the CDR3 is TGTGCCATCAGTGACAACAGGGACGCAGATACGCAGTATTTT. Protein: CAISDNRDADTQYF.

This chain connects TRBV19 to TRBJ1-2, with 7 bases identical to TRBD1. The CDR3 sequence is 15 residues long. V shed 1 base and J 2 bases; nucleotides not matched to a gene: 4. The germline V gene encodes CDR1 LNHDA and CDR2 SQIVND (reference sequence). Here the CDR3 reads CASSIGGQQNYGYTF. CDR3 nucleotides: TGTGCCAGTAGTATAGGGGGACAGCAAAACTATGGCTACACCTTC.

The J gene is TRBJ1-1, the V gene TRBV5-1; the match to TRBD1 covers 8 bases. After removal of 0 bases from V and 3 bases from J, the junction contained 10 bases not matched to a gene. This CDR3 is 17 amino acids long. Germline loops: CDR1 SGHRS, CDR2 YFSETQ. CDR3 nucleotides: TGCGCCAGCAGCTTGGCGGGACAGGCCTATGAATACACTGAAGCTTTCTTT. It specifies CASSLAGQAYEYTEAFF.

This clone was observed a few times. The chain combines TRBV19 with TRBJ2-7; no clear D. Germline-derived CDR1 and CDR2 are LNHDA and SQIVND (reference sequence). Trimming took 3 bases from V and 2 from J, leaving 11 bases between them. There are 14 residues in the CDR3. CDR3: CASSIHADPYEQYF. In DNA, the CDR3 is TGTGCCAGTAGTATCCATGCGGACCCCTACGAGCAGTACTTC.

In its sample, this clone was seen once. The CDR3 coding sequence is TGTGCCAGCAGCGAAGGACTAGCGGGAAGGGCAGATACGCAGTATTTT. Protein: CASSEGLAGRADTQYF. This chain uses TRBV7-9 with TRBJ2-3, with 12 bases fitting TRBD2. With 5 bases clipped from V and 4 bases from J, the junction kept 7 bases outside the gene matches. The V gene's germline CDR1 is SEHNR and CDR2 FQNEAQ (reference sequence). This CDR3 has 16 residues. Supplemented by reference TRBV7-9 and TRBJ2-3, the full variable domain reads DTGVSQNPRHKITKRGQNVTFRCDPISEHNRLYWYRQTLGQGPEFLTYFQNEAQLEKSRLLSDRFSAERPKGSFSTLEIQRTEQGDSAMYLCASSEGLAGRADTQYFGPGTRLTVL.

This clone was found once. The genes are TRBV5-6 and TRBJ2-5, with TRBD2 identical over 7 bases. V lost 3 bases to trimming and J lost 4 bases; unmatched junction nucleotides: 6. Germline V gene lookup returns CDR1 SGHDT and CDR2 YYEEEE. This CDR3 contains 14 residues. The CDR3 sequence is CASSYAGDLETQYF. The CDR3 bases are TGTGCCAGCAGCTATGCGGGAGACTTAGAGACCCAGTACTTC.

This clone has more than one count but fewer than ten. The chain links TRBV7-3 to TRBJ2-1; tentatively, D is TRBD1 (5 bases). The CDR3 has 16 residues. V was pared by 5 bases and J by 1 base, with 15 bases between. Germline lookup yields CDR1 SGHTA and CDR2 FQGTGA. CDR3 in amino acids: CASSQEWGASYNEQFF. CDR3 nucleotide sequence: TGTGCCAGCAGCCAAGAATGGGGCGCATCCTACAATGAGCAGTTCTTC.

The chain links TRBV5-5 to TRBJ2-5, with 7 positions matching TRBD1. The CDR3 spans 14 residues. The ends lost 0 bases at V and 3 bases at J; junction bases unmatched: 2. Germline-derived CDR1 and CDR2 are SGHKS and YYEKEE (reference sequence). The CDR3 region is CASSLAGQKETQYF. CDR3 nucleotide sequence: TGTGCCAGCAGCTTGGCGGGACAGAAAGAGACCCAGTACTTC.

V gene TRBV10-1 combines with J gene TRBJ2-3; D call uncertain. The germline V and J ends were trimmed by 3 bases and 4 bases, with 17 bases remaining between them. The CDR3 loop spans 16 amino acids. Germline CDR1 is WNHNN and CDR2 is SYGVQD (reference sequence). CDR3 sequence reads: CASSESRAVEPDTQYF. CDR3 nucleotides: TGCGCCAGCAGTGAATCACGGGCCGTTGAGCCAGATACGCAGTATTTT.

Note on this clone: This CDR3 is also generated by other DNA sequences in the sample. The J gene is TRBJ2-3, the V gene TRBV5-1; 11 bases are a match to TRBD2. The junction had 0 bases not matched to a gene; V was cut back by 0 bases and J by 0 bases. The CDR3 extends over 16 amino acids. Germline loops: CDR1 SGHRS, CDR2 YFSETQ. The CDR3 coding sequence is TGCGCCAGCAGCTTGGGACTAGCGGGGAGCACAGATACGCAGTATTTT. This encodes CASSLGLAGSTDTQYF.

This clone came up a few times. V usage is TRBV21-1 and J usage is TRBJ2-1; the table's D gene call, TRBD2, was not cross checked with the DNA. TRBV21-1 is termed a pseudogene. The CDR3 is made up of 17 amino acids. The CDR3 spells CASTLSIAGGPSNEQFF. In DNA, the CDR3 is TGTGCCAGCACCCTTTCGATAGCGGGGGGGCCAAGCAATGAGCAGTTCTTC.

The rearrangement joins TRBV5-1 to TRBJ2-3; D unresolved. This CDR3 region has 14 residues. CDR1 SGHRS and CDR2 YFSETQ come from the germline V gene. V lost 0 bases to trimming and J lost 10 bases, with 15 bases between them. DNA for the CDR3: TGCGCCAGCAGCTTGGGGGTCCTACCCGAGGCGCAGTATTTT. The encoded protein is CASSLGVLPEAQYF.

The J gene is TRBJ1-5, the V gene TRBV10-3; 12 positions match TRBD1. Looked up from germline, CDR1 is ENHRY and CDR2 is SYGVKD. The CDR3 loop spans 17 amino acids. V lost 10 bases and J lost 2; bases outside the gene matches: 12. The CDR3 region has the DNA TGTGCCACCGGGTCCGGGGACAGGGGGCTTGGCAATCAGCCCCAGCATTTT. It is translated as CATGSGDRGLGNQPQHF.

V is TRBV7-9 and J is TRBJ2-7; the D gene is possibly TRBD2 (6 bases). The CDR3 extends over 13 amino acids. Trimming removed 2 bases from V and 5 bases from J, with 10 bases in between. CDR1 SEHNR and CDR2 FQNEAQ come from the germline V gene (reference sequence). CDR3 DNA: TGTGCCAGCAGCTTACTCCCGGGGGACGAGCAGTACTTC. The encoded protein is CASSLLPGDEQYF.

This chain connects TRBV5-3 to TRBJ2-5; D not resolved. TRBV5-3 is placed among ORFs of uncertain function. The CDR3 totals 11 residues. Trimming took off 2 bases at V and 6 bases at J, with 5 bases between the two ends. The CDR3 sequence: CARSLFQTQYF. Written as DNA, the CDR3 is TGTGCCAGAAGCTTATTCCAGACCCAGTACTTC.

This sequence joins TRBV4-1 and TRBJ1-1; 9 bases are a match to TRBD1. V was clipped by 4 bases and J by 3 bases; unmatched bases: 9. The length of the CDR3 is 16 residues. The germline V gene encodes CDR1 MGHRA and CDR2 YSYEKL. In DNA form, the CDR3 reads TGCGCCAGCAGCCTAGATTTGGGGGACAGGGACACTGAAGCTTTCTTT. Amino acid sequence: CASSLDLGDRDTEAFF.

The gene calls are TRBV29-1 and TRBJ2-3; D remains ambiguous. The ends were cut back, 5 bases at V and 0 bases at J, with 9 bases in the middle. The CDR3 is 13 amino acids. Germline V lookup: CDR1 SQVTM, CDR2 ANQGSEA. The CDR3 sequence: CSVPSPSTDTQYF. The DNA of the CDR3 is TGCAGCGTTCCCAGTCCTAGCACAGATACGCAGTATTTT.

This chain uses TRBV5-1 with TRBJ2-1; TRBD2 matches at 7 bases. In germline, CDR1 is SGHRS, CDR2 YFSETQ. The CDR3 spans 15 residues. V gave up 3 bases and J gave up 3 bases; unmatched junction bases: 6. CDR3 amino acids: CASSSTSVNYNEQFF. CDR3 sequence (DNA): TGCGCCAGCAGCTCTACTAGCGTAAACTACAATGAGCAGTTCTTC. Looking up the rest from reference TRBV5-1 and TRBJ2-1 gives the full variable domain: KAGVTQTPRYLIKTRGQQVTLSCSPISGHRSVSWYQQTPGQGLQFLFEYFSETQRNKGNFPGRFSGRQFSNSRSEMNVSTLELGDSALYLCASSSTSVNYNEQFFGPGTRLTVL.

J is TRBJ2-7 and V is TRBV6-1; 9 bases are a match to TRBD1. This CDR3 spans 14 amino acids. CDR1 is MNHNS and CDR2 is SASEGT in the germline V gene. V was clipped by 6 bases and J by 3 bases; unmatched bases: 6. The CDR3 protein is CASRWSGQGYEQYF. The CDR3 nucleotides read TGTGCCAGCAGGTGGTCGGGACAGGGCTACGAGCAGTACTTC.

This clone showed up just a few times. This sequence joins TRBV5-1 and TRBJ2-3; TRBD2 matches at 8 bases. CDR3 length: 15 residues. V gave up 0 bases and J gave up 3 bases; unmatched junction bases: 3. Germline V gene sequence: CDR1 SGHRS, CDR2 YFSETQ. CDR3 region: CASSLAPSGTDTQYF. The CDR3 DNA follows: TGCGCCAGCAGCTTGGCCCCTAGCGGGACAGATACGCAGTATTTT.

The chain has TRBV5-1 and TRBJ2-5; TRBD2 agrees at 12 bases. V lost 4 bases to trimming and J lost 6 bases; unmatched junction nucleotides: 7. The CDR3 spans 15 residues. CDR1 is SGHRS and CDR2 is YFSETQ in the germline V gene. This CDR3 reads CASSDWTSGIKTQYF. DNA for the CDR3: TGCGCCAGCAGCGATTGGACTAGCGGGATAAAGACCCAGTACTTC.

V and J are TRBV5-6 and TRBJ2-7; 7 bases fit TRBD2. The CDR3 runs 13 residues. Germline V CDR1 and CDR2: SGHDT, YYEEEE. J lost 3 bases, V lost 7 bases, and 7 bases had no gene match. The CDR3 nucleotides read TGTGCCAGCGGATCCGGGGGGTTCTACGAGCAGTACTTC. Translation gives CASGSGGFYEQYF.

V gene TRBV29-1 combines with J gene TRBJ2-7; 7 nucleotides agree with TRBD2. This CDR3 has 16 residues. CDR1 is SQVTM, CDR2 ANQGSEA, per germline. The V segment lost 0 bases and the J segment 2 bases; nucleotides outside the gene matches: 10. In DNA form, the CDR3 reads TGCAGCGTTGAAGAGTCCCCCGGACTAGGGGCCTACGAGCAGTACTTC. Translated, it gives CSVEESPGLGAYEQYF.

This sequence joins TRBV9 and TRBJ2-7, with 8 positions matching TRBD2. The CDR3 consists of 17 residues. Germline loops: CDR1 SGDLS, CDR2 YYNGEE. V lost 0 bases to trimming and J lost 5 bases; unmatched junction nucleotides: 13. Here the CDR3 DNA reads TGTGCCAGCAGCGTAGCTACCACTAGCGGACTTCTCGACGAGCAGTACTTC. Translating it yields CASSVATTSGLLDEQYF.

This clone has just one count. The chain uses TRBV4-1 and TRBJ2-3, with D possibly being TRBD1 or TRBD2 (5 bases each). From germline, CDR1 is MGHRA and CDR2 YSYEKL. This CDR3 comprises 14 residues. V gave up 2 bases and J gave up 3 bases, with 9 bases separating them. This chain's CDR3 is CASSQQGGTDTQYF. The CDR3, as DNA: TGCGCCAGCAGCCAACAGGGCGGGACAGATACGCAGTATTTT.